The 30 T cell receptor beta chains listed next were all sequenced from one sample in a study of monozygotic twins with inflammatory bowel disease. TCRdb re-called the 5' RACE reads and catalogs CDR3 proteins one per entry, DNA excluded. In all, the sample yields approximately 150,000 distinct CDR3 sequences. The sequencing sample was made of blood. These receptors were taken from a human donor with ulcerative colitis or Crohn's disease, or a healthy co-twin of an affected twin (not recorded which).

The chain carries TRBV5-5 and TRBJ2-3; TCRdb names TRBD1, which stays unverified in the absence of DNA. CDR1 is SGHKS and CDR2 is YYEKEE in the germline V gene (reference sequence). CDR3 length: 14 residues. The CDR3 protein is CASSLEGNTDTQYF. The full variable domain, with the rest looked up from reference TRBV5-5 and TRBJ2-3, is DAGVTQSPTHLIKTRGQQVTLRCSPISGHKSVSWYQQVLGQGPQFIFQYYEKEERGRGNFPDRFSARQFPNYSSELNVNALLLGDSALYLCASSLEGNTDTQYFGPGTRLTVL.

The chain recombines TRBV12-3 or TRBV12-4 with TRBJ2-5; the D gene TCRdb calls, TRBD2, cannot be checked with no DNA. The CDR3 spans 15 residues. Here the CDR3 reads CASSSLAGSQETQYF.

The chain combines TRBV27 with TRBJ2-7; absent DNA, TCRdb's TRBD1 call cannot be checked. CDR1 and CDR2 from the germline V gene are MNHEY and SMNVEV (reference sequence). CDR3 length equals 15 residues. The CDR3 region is CASSLSATGFYEQYF.

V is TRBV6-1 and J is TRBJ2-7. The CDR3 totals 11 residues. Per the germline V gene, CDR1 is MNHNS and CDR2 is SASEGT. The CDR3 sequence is CASSDGVEQYF.

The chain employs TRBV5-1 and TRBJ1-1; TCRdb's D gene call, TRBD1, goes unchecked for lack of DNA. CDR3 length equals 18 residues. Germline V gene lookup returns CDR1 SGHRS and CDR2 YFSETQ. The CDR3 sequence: CASSLVRGVGVVNTEAFF.

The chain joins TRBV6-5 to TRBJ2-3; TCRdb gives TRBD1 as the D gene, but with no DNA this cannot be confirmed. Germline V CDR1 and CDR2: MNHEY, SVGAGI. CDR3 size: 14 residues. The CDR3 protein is CASSYGGHTDTQYF.

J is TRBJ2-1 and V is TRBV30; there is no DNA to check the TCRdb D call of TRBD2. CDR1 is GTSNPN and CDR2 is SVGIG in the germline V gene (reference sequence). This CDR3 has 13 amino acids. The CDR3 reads CAWSARTYNEQFF.

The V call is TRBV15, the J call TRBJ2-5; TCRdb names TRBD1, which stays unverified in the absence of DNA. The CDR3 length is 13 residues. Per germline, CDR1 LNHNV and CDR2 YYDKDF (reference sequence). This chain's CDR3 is CATSQGQQETQYF.

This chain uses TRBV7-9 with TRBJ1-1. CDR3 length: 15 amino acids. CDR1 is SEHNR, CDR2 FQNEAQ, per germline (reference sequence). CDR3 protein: CASSPSATLNTEAFF.

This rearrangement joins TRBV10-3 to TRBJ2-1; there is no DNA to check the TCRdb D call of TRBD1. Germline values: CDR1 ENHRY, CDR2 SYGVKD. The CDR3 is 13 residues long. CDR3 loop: CATGSGANNEQFF.

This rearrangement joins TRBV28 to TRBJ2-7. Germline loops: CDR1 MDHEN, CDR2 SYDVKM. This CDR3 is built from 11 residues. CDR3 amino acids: CASSSLYEQYF.

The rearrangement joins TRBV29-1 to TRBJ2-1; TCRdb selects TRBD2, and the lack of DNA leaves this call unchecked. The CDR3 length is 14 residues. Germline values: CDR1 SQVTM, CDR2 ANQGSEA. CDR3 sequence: CSVDGLAGSAEQFF.

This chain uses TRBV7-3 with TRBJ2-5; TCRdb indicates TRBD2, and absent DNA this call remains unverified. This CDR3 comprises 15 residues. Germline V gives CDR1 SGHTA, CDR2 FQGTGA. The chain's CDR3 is CASSLNAGGQETQYF.

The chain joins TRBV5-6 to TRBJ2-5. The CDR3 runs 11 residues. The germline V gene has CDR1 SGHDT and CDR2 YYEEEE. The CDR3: CASSLESAQYF.

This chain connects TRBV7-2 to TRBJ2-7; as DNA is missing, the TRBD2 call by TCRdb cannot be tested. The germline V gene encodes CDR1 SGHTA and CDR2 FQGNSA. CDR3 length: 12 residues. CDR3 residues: CASGGYLGERYF.

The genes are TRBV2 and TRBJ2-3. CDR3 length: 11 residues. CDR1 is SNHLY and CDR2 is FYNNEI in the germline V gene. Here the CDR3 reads CASSQLATQYF.

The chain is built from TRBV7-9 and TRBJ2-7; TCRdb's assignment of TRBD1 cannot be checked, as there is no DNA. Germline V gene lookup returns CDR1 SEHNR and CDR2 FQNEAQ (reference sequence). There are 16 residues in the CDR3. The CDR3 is CASSLVPSIGSYEQYF. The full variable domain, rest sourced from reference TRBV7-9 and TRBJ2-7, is DTGVSQNPRHKITKRGQNVTFRCDPISEHNRLYWYRQTLGQGPEFLTYFQNEAQLEKSRLLSDRFSAERPKGSFSTLEIQRTEQGDSAMYLCASSLVPSIGSYEQYFGPGTRLTVT.

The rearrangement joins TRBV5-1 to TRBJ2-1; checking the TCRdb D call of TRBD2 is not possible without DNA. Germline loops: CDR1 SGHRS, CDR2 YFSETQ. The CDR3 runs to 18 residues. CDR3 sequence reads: CASSLGPLAGRSYNEQFF. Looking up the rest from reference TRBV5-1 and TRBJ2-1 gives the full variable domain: KAGVTQTPRYLIKTRGQQVTLSCSPISGHRSVSWYQQTPGQGLQFLFEYFSETQRNKGNFPGRFSGRQFSNSRSEMNVSTLELGDSALYLCASSLGPLAGRSYNEQFFGPGTRLTVL.

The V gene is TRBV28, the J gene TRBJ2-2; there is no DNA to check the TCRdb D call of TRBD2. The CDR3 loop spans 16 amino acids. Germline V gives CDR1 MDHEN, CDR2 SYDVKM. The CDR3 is CASRANHRRDTGELFF.

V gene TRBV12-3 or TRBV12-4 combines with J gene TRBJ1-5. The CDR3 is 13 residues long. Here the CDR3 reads CASSWGEGQPQHF.

The CDR3 protein is CSAGPTDPPLSSYNSPLHF. This chain connects TRBV20-1 to TRBJ1-6. Germline assignment: CDR1 DFQATT and CDR2 SNEGSKA (reference sequence). The CDR3 spans 19 residues.

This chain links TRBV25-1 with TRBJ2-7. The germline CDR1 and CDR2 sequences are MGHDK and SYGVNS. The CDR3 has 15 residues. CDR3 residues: CASSEWGGRNYEQYF.

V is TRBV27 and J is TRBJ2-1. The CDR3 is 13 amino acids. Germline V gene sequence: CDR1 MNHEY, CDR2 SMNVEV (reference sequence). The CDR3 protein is CASSTTRYNEQFF.

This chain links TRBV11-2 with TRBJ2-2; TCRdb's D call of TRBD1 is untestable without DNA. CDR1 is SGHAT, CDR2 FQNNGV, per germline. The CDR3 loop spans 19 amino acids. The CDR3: CASSSLQGTHRIYTGELFF.

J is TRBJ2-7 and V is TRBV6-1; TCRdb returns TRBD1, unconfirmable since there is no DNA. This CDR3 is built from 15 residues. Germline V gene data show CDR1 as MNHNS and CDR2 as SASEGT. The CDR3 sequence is CASSESGQALYEQYF.

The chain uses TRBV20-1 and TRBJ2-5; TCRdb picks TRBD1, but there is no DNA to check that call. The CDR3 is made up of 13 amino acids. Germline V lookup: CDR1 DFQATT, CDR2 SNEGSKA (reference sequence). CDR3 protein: CSARNTGKKTQYF.

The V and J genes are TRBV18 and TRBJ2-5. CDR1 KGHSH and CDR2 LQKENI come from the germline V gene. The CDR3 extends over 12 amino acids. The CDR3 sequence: CASSPPGGTQYF.

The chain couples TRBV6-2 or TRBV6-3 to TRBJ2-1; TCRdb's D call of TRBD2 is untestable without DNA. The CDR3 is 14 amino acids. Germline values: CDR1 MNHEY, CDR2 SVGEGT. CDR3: CASSYTLATNEQFF.

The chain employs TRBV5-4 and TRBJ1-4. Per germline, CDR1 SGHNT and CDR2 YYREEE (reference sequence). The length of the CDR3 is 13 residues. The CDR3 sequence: CASNLDYSQKLFF.

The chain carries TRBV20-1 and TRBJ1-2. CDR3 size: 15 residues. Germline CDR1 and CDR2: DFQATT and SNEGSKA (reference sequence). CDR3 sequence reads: CSASSGPSSNYGYTF.